The sequence of this T cell receptor beta chain was determined in a study of PD-L1 blockade in urothelial cancer. Across the study: Among blood samples, the median T cell count was 141,255.

TCRdb's table, derived via immunoSEQ multiplex PCR, lists solely in-frame clones and lacks some. Here the sample spans approximately 72,000 clones, around 85% being singletons. With 7 bases removed from V and 1 base from J, the gap between germline ends came to 19 bases. The CDR3 extends over 17 amino acids. Germline-derived CDR1 and CDR2 are LNHDA and SQIVND (reference sequence). The time point: pretreatment peripheral blood. The TCR originated in a man aged 55 to 70 with urothelial cancer. The chain couples TRBV19 to TRBJ2-2; perhaps TRBD1 as D (6 bases). Here the sequenced sample was PBMCs, taken around atezolizumab (anti-PD-L1) treatment. In DNA, the CDR3 is TGTGCCAGTACCCCAAGGACAGCGAATAGGAACACCGGGGAGCTGTTTTTT. Its translation: CASTPRTANRNTGELFF.